Listed below are T cell receptor beta chains from one sample, sequenced in a study of blood T cells in healthy people across ages. TCRdb reprocessed the 5' RACE reads with MiXCR, giving one entry per CDR3 protein. The sample lists over 700,000 distinct CDR3 sequences, about 25% occurring once. A further study also used this sample, focusing on T cells of mothers and their children.

The sequenced sample was blood. All receptors derive from a boy aged 5 to 17 in good health. Each CDR3 is given with its conserved first and last residue. D genes are given only for firm matches. Rows give clone size only sometimes, using once, few, many, or a class for an expanded clone.

size | J | V | D | DNA | CDR3
NA | TRBJ2-7 | TRBV7-3 | TRBD2 | TGTGCCAGCAGCTTTATCGGGGGGGCCAGTAGCGAGCAGTACTTC | CASSFIGGASSEQYF
few | TRBJ2-3 | TRBV7-2 | NA | TGTGCCAGCAGCACGACTACAGGGAGTGGAACGCAGTATTTT | CASSTTTGSGTQYF
NA | TRBJ2-5 | TRBV9 | NA | TGTGCCAGCAGCGTCTTCGACGGCAATCAAGAGACCCAGTACTTC | CASSVFDGNQETQYF
NA | TRBJ2-1 | TRBV7-2 | TRBD1 | TGTGCCAGCACCGAAGGACAGGGCTCCTACAATGAGCAGTTCTTC | CASTEGQGSYNEQFF
few | TRBJ1-5 | TRBV24-1 | NA | TGTGCCACCAGTGATTCGGGGGGGGCCGGGGGCAATCAGCCCCAGCATTTT | CATSDSGGAGGNQPQHF
few | TRBJ2-3 | TRBV19 | TRBD2 | TGTGCCAGTAGTACACAAGCCGGGACTAGCGGGGAGTCGCAGTATTTT | CASSTQAGTSGESQYF
NA | TRBJ1-5 | TRBV19 | NA | TGTGCCAGTAGTATATCAGGTTGGGGTGGTCAGCCCCAGCATTTT | CASSISGWGGQPQHF
NA | TRBJ1-6 | TRBV4-1 | NA | TGCGCCAGCAGCCCGAAGCGGGGGACGGAAAATAATTCACCCCTCCACTTT | CASSPKRGTENNSPLHF
few | TRBJ2-5 | TRBV15 | TRBD1 | TGTGCCACCAGCAGACCGGACAGGGGCCCTCGAGAGCAGTACTTC | CATSRPDRGPREQYF
NA | TRBJ2-5 | TRBV3-1 | TRBD2 | TGTGCCAGCAGCCAAGGAACTAGCGGGACGGAGACCCAGTACTTC | CASSQGTSGTETQYF
NA | TRBJ2-5 | TRBV28 | TRBD1 | TGTGCCAGCAGGGACAGGGGGCTAGAGCAATACTTC | CASRDRGLEQYF